Shown below are 21 T cell receptor beta chains from a single sample sequenced in a study of beta chain features in type 1 diabetes. Study outcomes and limitations: When Type 1 diabetes patients were examined, their TCRB CDR3s proved moderately but significantly shorter in all four CD4+ subsets.

The whole isolated RNA underwent reverse transcription, so sequencing captured expressed TCRB transcripts. The method was immunoSEQ multiplex PCR; TCRdb's version includes in-frame clones alone and lacks a portion of them. The sample contains more than 100,000 clones, about a sixth of which appear only once. Their antigen targets remain unknown. The sequenced sample was central memory CD4+ T cells from blood. These receptors came from a man aged 30 to 39 with type 1 diabetes.

This clone has only a few counts. This sequence joins TRBV11-3 and TRBJ2-7; D gene uncertain. Germline CDR1 SGHNT, CDR2 YENEEA. The CDR3 covers 14 residues. Trimming took off 2 bases at V and 4 bases at J, with 12 bases between the two ends. The CDR3 bases are TGTGCCAGCAGCTTAACCCGCACTGGGTACGAGCAGTACTTC. Translation: CASSLTRTGYEQYF.

The rearrangement joins TRBV4-3 to TRBJ2-1; the match to TRBD2 covers 7 bases. The CDR3 is 17 residues long. V was pared by 1 base and J by 3 bases, with 9 bases of the junction left unmatched. Germline V CDR1 and CDR2: LGHNA, YSLEER. CDR3 in DNA: TGCGCCAGCAGCCAAGGACCAGAGGGAGGGAACTACAATGAGCAGTTCTTC. Translating it yields CASSQGPEGGNYNEQFF.

This clone was seen only a few times. This sequence joins TRBV28 and TRBJ2-3; 7 positions agree with TRBD1. CDR3 size: 14 residues. With V trimmed by 5 bases and J by 3 bases, 5 bases remained unmatched. Germline V gene sequence: CDR1 MDHEN, CDR2 SYDVKM. CDR3 DNA sequence: TGTGCCAGCAGTCCGACAGGGATGACAGATACGCAGTATTTT. Protein sequence: CASSPTGMTDTQYF. Based on the CDR3 plus reference TRBV28 and TRBJ2-3, the full variable domain is DVKVTQSSRYLVKRTGEKVFLECVQDMDHENMFWYRQDPGLGLRLIYFSYDVKMKEKGDIPEGYSVSREKKERFSLILESASTNQTSMYLCASSPTGMTDTQYFGPGTRLTVL.

This chain connects TRBV7-9 to TRBJ2-5; 7 nucleotides align to TRBD2. CDR1 and CDR2 from the germline V gene are SEHNR and FQNEAQ (reference sequence). Germline trimming cut 7 bases from V and 1 base from J; bases unmatched to any gene: 9. The CDR3 consists of 15 residues. The CDR3 bases are TGTGCCAGCACCGACCGGTGGGGGGGCCAAGAGACCCAGTACTTC. It translates to CASTDRWGGQETQYF.

This clone was seen a single time. This rearrangement joins TRBV5-1 to TRBJ2-1; possibly TRBD1 for D (5 bases). From germline, CDR1 is SGHRS and CDR2 YFSETQ. V lost 1 base to trimming and J lost 7 bases, with 9 bases between them. CDR3 length: 13 amino acids. For the CDR3, the DNA is TGCGCCAGCAGCTTGACAGGCGAGAATGAGCAGTTCTTC. This gives the protein CASSLTGENEQFF.

This clone turned up a few times. V usage is TRBV18 and J usage is TRBJ2-3; D is unclear. CDR1 and CDR2 from the germline V gene are KGHSH and LQKENI. The ends were cut back, 6 bases at V and 5 bases at J, with 9 bases in the middle. The CDR3 consists of 12 residues. The CDR3 loop is CASSPLGDTQYF. CDR3 DNA: TGTGCCAGCTCGCCCCTGGGAGATACGCAGTATTTT.

This clone has just a few counts. The rearrangement joins TRBV28 to TRBJ1-6, with D hard to call. Germline-derived CDR1 and CDR2 are MDHEN and SYDVKM. The CDR3 is made up of 13 amino acids. Trimming pared 6 bases from V and 6 bases from J, leaving 9 bases between. This CDR3 reads CASSLDGNSPLHF. In DNA form, the CDR3 reads TGTGCCAGCAGCCTGGATGGTAATTCACCCCTCCACTTT.

This clone was recorded a few times. The chain links TRBV19 to TRBJ2-7, with 7 bases matching TRBD2. Germline-derived CDR1 and CDR2 are LNHDA and SQIVND (reference sequence). The V gene end was trimmed by 4 bases and the J gene end by 3 bases; junction bases not matched to a gene: 15. This CDR3 contains 17 residues. DNA of the CDR3: TGTGCCAGTAGTACCGCGACTAGCCCGATCGGCTACTACGAGCAGTACTTC. This gives the protein CASSTATSPIGYYEQYF.

This chain links TRBV19 with TRBJ2-5; 7 nucleotides align to TRBD2. The CDR3 covers 13 residues. The V gene's germline CDR1 is LNHDA and CDR2 SQIVND (reference sequence). V trimming: 2 bases; J trimming: 5 bases; junction bases outside the gene matches: 2. CDR3 residues: CASSIQGGETQYF. The CDR3 region has the DNA TGTGCCAGTAGTATACAGGGAGGGGAGACCCAGTACTTC.

The chain carries TRBV6-5 and TRBJ2-1, with D tentatively TRBD2 (5 bases). CDR1 MNHEY and CDR2 SVGAGI come from the germline V gene. CDR3 size: 16 residues. Trimming shortened V by 0 bases and J by 6 bases, and 15 bases separated the two germline ends. Written as DNA, the CDR3 is TGTGCCAGCAGTTACTCGGGGAATCCCGGAGGCAATGAGCAGTTCTTC. As protein: CASSYSGNPGGNEQFF.

This clone appeared a few times. This chain connects TRBV7-9 to TRBJ2-7; D gene ambiguous. Germline-derived CDR1 and CDR2 are SEHNR and FQNEAQ (reference sequence). The CDR3 sequence is 14 residues long. Trimming took 4 bases from V and 5 from J, leaving 15 bases between them. CDR3 loop: CASSSQQISHEQYF. CDR3 nucleotide sequence: TGTGCCAGCAGCTCCCAACAAATCTCTCACGAGCAGTACTTC.

This clone was observed a few times. The chain links TRBV19 to TRBJ2-7; TRBD2 aligns across 9 bases. The CDR3 is 14 residues long. Germline CDR1 and CDR2: LNHDA and SQIVND (reference sequence). Trimming at V came to 5 bases and at J to 1 base, leaving 3 bases not matched to a gene. As DNA, the CDR3 is TGTGCCAGTAGTGTGCTAGCGGGGTCCTACGAGCAGTACTTC. It translates to CASSVLAGSYEQYF. Drawing the rest from reference TRBV19 and TRBJ2-7, the complete variable domain is DGGITQSPKYLFRKEGQNVTLSCEQNLNHDAMYWYRQDPGQGLRLIYYSQIVNDFQKGDIAEGYSVSREKKESFPLTVTSAQKNPTAFYLCASSVLAGSYEQYFGPGTRLTVT.

This clone was recorded many times. The chain joins TRBV2 to TRBJ2-1; 7 positions agree with TRBD2. This CDR3 spans 13 amino acids. Per germline, CDR1 SNHLY and CDR2 FYNNEI. Losses at the gene ends were 2 bases for V and 7 bases for J; bases not matched to a gene: 2. The CDR3 loop is CASSELAENEQFF. For the CDR3, the DNA is TGTGCCAGCAGTGAACTAGCGGAGAATGAGCAGTTCTTC.

This clone was seen a few times. The chain couples TRBV7-3 to TRBJ1-1, with a weak D call TRBD1 (6 bases). The CDR3 loop spans 15 amino acids. The V gene's germline CDR1 is SGHTA and CDR2 FQGTGA. V gave up 1 base and J gave up 1 base, with 10 bases separating them. CDR3 nucleotide sequence: TGTGCCAGCAGCTTAAACACAGGGAAGAACACTGAAGCTTTCTTT. It yields the protein CASSLNTGKNTEAFF.

Only a few counts were recorded for this clone. The rearrangement links TRBV4-3 to TRBJ2-5; perhaps TRBD2 as D (6 bases). CDR1 and CDR2 from the germline V gene are LGHNA and YSLEER. The CDR3 runs 15 residues. Trimming took off 3 bases at V and 2 bases at J, with 13 bases between the two ends. CDR3 region: CASSHSPGVQETQYF. Written as DNA, the CDR3 is TGCGCCAGCAGCCACTCACCGGGGGTTCAAGAGACCCAGTACTTC.

This clone was counted ten times or more. The chain links TRBV30 to TRBJ2-6; D remains unclear. The germline V gene has CDR1 GTSNPN and CDR2 SVGIG (reference sequence). Trimming took off 6 bases at V and 4 bases at J, with 13 bases between the two ends. There are 14 residues in the CDR3. CDR3 in DNA: TGTGCCTGCCTTAGACTCAAGGGGGCCAACGTCCTGACTTTC. It encodes CACLRLKGANVLTF.

V is TRBV5-1 and J is TRBJ2-7; D perhaps matches TRBD2 (6 bases). V shed 7 bases and J shed 5 bases, with 13 bases lying between them. CDR1 is SGHRS and CDR2 is YFSETQ in the germline V gene. This CDR3 region has 12 residues. CDR3: CASRREWDEQYF. The DNA for the CDR3 is TGCGCCAGCCGACGGGAGTGGGACGAGCAGTACTTC.

This chain joins TRBV19 and TRBJ2-7; D remains ambiguous. There are 13 residues in the CDR3. The V gene lost 4 bases and the J gene lost 3 bases, with 10 bases spanning the gap. Germline CDR1 and CDR2: LNHDA and SQIVND (reference sequence). CDR3 sequence reads: CASSKQTDYEQYF. The CDR3 DNA sequence: TGTGCCAGTAGTAAACAGACTGACTACGAGCAGTACTTC.

The chain links TRBV29-1 to TRBJ2-2; D gene unclear. This CDR3 spans 12 amino acids. With 6 bases removed from V and 5 bases from J, the gap between germline ends came to 10 bases. CDR1 is SQVTM, CDR2 ANQGSEA, per germline. CDR3 amino acids: CSVPAGTGELFF. The CDR3 DNA reads as TGCAGCGTCCCCGCCGGGACCGGGGAGCTGTTTTTT.

This clone has a handful of counts. The chain employs TRBV25-1 and TRBJ2-5; the match to TRBD1 covers 11 bases. In germline, CDR1 is MGHDK, CDR2 SYGVNS. V was clipped by 1 base and J by 5 bases; unmatched bases: 6. CDR3 length: 16 amino acids. The CDR3 is CASSESGQGGFETQYF. The CDR3 bases are TGTGCCAGCAGTGAATCGGGACAGGGGGGGTTTGAGACCCAGTACTTC.

The table lists this clone with a few counts. The CDR3 region has the DNA TGCGCCAGCAGCCAAGAGAGACCGGGCAGAGATGGCTACACCTTC. Protein product: CASSQERPGRDGYTF. The V and J genes are TRBV4-3 and TRBJ1-2, with unresolved D. This CDR3 is 15 amino acids long. Germline CDR1 and CDR2: LGHNA and YSLEER. V lost 0 bases to trimming and J lost 6 bases, with 14 bases between them.